This is a list of T cell receptor beta chains from one sample in a study of blood T cell repertoires in COVID-19. Method: immunoSEQ multiplex PCR; TCRdb's copy keeps in-frame clones and lacks some. The table shows about 260,000 clones, with 80% to 90% occurring only once. Sequencing used peripheral blood. The source is a woman aged 65 to 85 with COVID-19, enrolled during active disease. Both conserved end residues are part of each CDR3. The D gene is left open where the match is weak. The size entry is marked missing in some rows and otherwise reads once, few, many or a size class.

V: TRBV6-5
D: TRBD1
J: TRBJ1-2
size: -
DNA: TGTGCCAGCAGTTACTCCCGGGACAGGGGGGTGTACACCTTC
CDR3: CASSYSRDRGVYTF

V: TRBV12-3/TRBV12-4
D: -
J: TRBJ1-5
size: -
DNA: TGTGCCAGCAGGGTTGAGGGTCAGCCCCAGCATTTT
CDR3: CASRVEGQPQHF

V: TRBV7-6
D: -
J: TRBJ1-4
size: -
DNA: TGTGCCAGCAGCTTACACAGAGTTAATGAAAAACTGTTTTTT
CDR3: CASSLHRVNEKLFF

V: TRBV3-1/TRBV3-2
D: -
J: TRBJ2-7
size: -
DNA: TGTGCCAGCCGGGACACAACCTACGAGCAGTACTTC
CDR3: CASRDTTYEQYF

V: TRBV2
D: -
J: TRBJ2-7
size: -
DNA: TGTGCCAGCAGTCGAATGGGACACCTAACTTACGAGCAGTACTTC
CDR3: CASSRMGHLTYEQYF

V: TRBV5-1
D: TRBD1
J: TRBJ1-1
size: -
DNA: TGCGCCAGCAGCGGAACAGGGGTCGGCGGCACTGAAGCTTTCTTT
CDR3: CASSGTGVGGTEAFF

V: TRBV28
D: TRBD1
J: TRBJ1-2
size: -
DNA: TGTGCCAGCAGGACCCCGAGGACAGGGGTTACAAACTATGGCTACACCTTC
CDR3: CASRTPRTGVTNYGYTF

V: TRBV5-1
D: -
J: TRBJ2-5
size: -
DNA: TGCGCCAGCAGCTTGGATGGCGGAGAAGAGACCCAGTACTTC
CDR3: CASSLDGGEETQYF

V: TRBV19
D: TRBD1
J: TRBJ1-5
size: -
DNA: TGTGCCAGTAGCGAAAGCAGGGGGCCTGGGAAGCCCCAGCATTTT
CDR3: CASSESRGPGKPQHF

V: TRBV11-2
D: -
J: TRBJ2-4
size: -
DNA: TGTGCCAGCAGGGAGATGATAGCCAAAAACATTCAGTACTTC
CDR3: CASREMIAKNIQYF

V: TRBV7-3
D: TRBD2
J: TRBJ2-2
size: -
DNA: TGTGCCAGCAGCCTGACTAGCGGGAGGAAATCCGGTAACACCGGGGAGCTGTTTTTT
CDR3: CASSLTSGRKSGNTGELFF

V: TRBV5-4
D: TRBD1
J: TRBJ2-7
size: -
DNA: TGTGCCAGCAGCTTGGGGGGGGACAGGGTACCCTACGAGCAGTACTTC
CDR3: CASSLGGDRVPYEQYF

V: TRBV19
D: -
J: TRBJ1-1
size: -
DNA: TGTGCCAGTAGGTCGGGAACGAACACTGAAGCTTTCTTT
CDR3: CASRSGTNTEAFF

V: TRBV24-1
D: -
J: TRBJ1-4
size: -
DNA: TGTGCCACCAGCGTCCCAGGGGATGAAAAACTGTTTTTT
CDR3: CATSVPGDEKLFF

V: TRBV2
D: -
J: TRBJ1-5
size: -
DNA: TGTGCCCCCGTCGTTAGAGTTTATAGCAATCAGCCCCAGCATTTT
CDR3: CAPVVRVYSNQPQHF

V: TRBV28
D: TRBD2
J: TRBJ2-7
size: few
DNA: TGTGCCAGCAGTTTTCAAAGCGGGATATATTCCTACGAGCAGTACTTC
CDR3: CASSFQSGIYSYEQYF